This T cell receptor (beta chain) is from a study of CXCR3-negative and CXCR3-positive naive CD8 T cells. Study-wide context: With about 1.5 +/- 0.3 million reads per library, the TRB reads numbered about 135 million in total. Study conclusions and caveats: Researchers report CXCR3 expression partially decreased after cryopreservation, with fresh PBMCs used in most assays. Naive subsets were similarly diverse, while memory CD8+ repertoires were much less diverse. Memory cells differed in TRBV-TRBJ usage, but naive CXCR3-negative and CXCR3-positive cells had similar usage.

The CDR3 consists of 11 residues. Germline V gives CDR1 MNHNY, CDR2 SVGAGI (reference sequence). UMI-tagged TRB cDNA libraries were built via 5' RACE. From the 5' RACE reads, TCRdb lists one entry per CDR3 protein and no DNA. Its listing shows fewer than 95,000 distinct CDR3 sequences. Note on this clonotype: The antigen remains undetermined.

This sequence originates from a human donor in good health. Some clones in this sample may be carry-over from other donors' samples. The genes are TRBV6-6 and TRBJ2-5. Source material: naive CXCR3- CD8+ T cells from blood. Sample subset: CD45RO-CCR7+CD27+CD95- naive CD8+ T cells lacking CXCR3 (TNR3-). The CDR3 reads CASSYSETQYF.